The rows below give T cell receptor beta chains drawn from one sample of a study of graft-versus-host responses after intestinal transplantation. Libraries were prepared by immunoSEQ multiplex PCR; TCRdb keeps only in-frame clonotypes and omits some of them. The sample has just over 20,000 clones, about 91% seen once. The material sequenced was PBMCs, taken 65 to 70 days after intestinal transplantation. The receptors were gathered from a human patient who received an intestinal transplant, so some T cells may come from the graft donor. Each CDR3 is given with its conserved first and last residue. The order of the fields is D gene, clone size, J gene, V gene, CDR3 protein, CDR3 DNA. D genes are given only for firm matches. For some rows the clone size is stated as once, few or many, or as a class when expanded; others skip it.

-,once,TRBJ1-6,TRBV30,CAWSGPGNSPLHF,TGTGCCTGGAGTGGGCCAGGGAACTCACCCCTCCACTTT
TRBD2,-,TRBJ2-1,TRBV4-3,CASSQVTSGSYNEQFF,TGCGCCAGCAGCCAAGTGACTAGCGGCTCCTACAATGAGCAGTTCTTC
-,-,TRBJ1-2,TRBV6-1,CASSRGYGYTF,TGTGCCAGCAGTAGGGGTTATGGCTACACCTTC
-,-,TRBJ1-2,TRBV4-1,CASSQVGGETLYGYTF,TGCGCCAGCAGCCAAGTCGGAGGGGAGACTCTCTATGGCTACACCTTC
-,-,TRBJ1-2,TRBV29-1,CSVVPPGGDGYTF,TGCAGCGTTGTCCCACCCGGGGGGGACGGCTACACCTTC
TRBD2,-,TRBJ2-7,TRBV4-1,CASSHITSGASYEQYF,TGCGCCAGCAGCCATATCACTAGCGGGGCCTCCTACGAGCAGTACTTC
-,-,TRBJ2-7,TRBV6-6,CASSQGPYEQYF,TGTGCCAGCAGTCAGGGCCCCTACGAGCAGTACTTC
-,once,TRBJ2-7,TRBV9,CASSVGDRGGGLNYEQYF,TGTGCCAGCAGCGTAGGAGACCGAGGGGGGGGTTTGAACTACGAGCAGTACTTC
-,-,TRBJ1-5,TRBV7-2,CASSLGVSSNQPQHF,TGTGCCAGCAGCTTGGGGGTTTCTAGCAATCAGCCCCAGCATTTT
-,-,TRBJ1-5,TRBV4-3,CASSQVRGGQPQHF,TGCGCCAGCAGCCAAGTGCGGGGAGGCCAGCCCCAGCATTTT
-,few,TRBJ1-2,TRBV10-1,CASSEGQAIPITGYGYTF,TGCGCCAGCAGTGAGGGGCAGGCGATACCCATTACAGGCTATGGCTACACCTTC
TRBD2,-,TRBJ2-1,TRBV5-4,CASSFGSLAGVRSSYNEQFF,TGTGCCAGCAGCTTCGGATCACTAGCGGGGGTCCGCAGCTCCTACAATGAGCAGTTCTTC
TRBD2,-,TRBJ2-1,TRBV29-1,CSVEVGGSSYNEQFF,TGCAGCGTTGAAGTGGGGGGGAGCTCCTACAATGAGCAGTTCTTC
-,-,TRBJ2-7,TRBV4-2,CASSQATTTAYEQYF,TGTGCCAGCAGCCAAGCGACGACTACCGCCTACGAGCAGTACTTC
-,once,TRBJ2-3,TRBV19,CASSIGASHTRDTQYF,TGTGCCAGTAGTATAGGGGCCAGTCACACGAGGGATACGCAGTATTTT
-,-,TRBJ2-7,TRBV7-9,CASSLGGSGGLRYEQYF,TGTGCCAGCAGCTTAGGGGGGAGTGGAGGCCTTCGCTACGAGCAGTACTTC
TRBD1,-,TRBJ2-2,TRBV7-9,CASSAPGQNTGELFF,TGTGCCAGCAGCGCCCCGGGACAGAATACCGGGGAGCTGTTTTTT
TRBD1,-,TRBJ1-3,TRBV7-2,CASSWQGGSGNTIYF,TGTGCCAGCAGCTGGCAGGGGGGGTCTGGAAACACCATATATTTT
-,-,TRBJ2-3,TRBV5-1,CASSLPSGDDTQYF,TGCGCCAGCAGCTTGCCCAGCGGTGATGATACGCAGTATTTT
TRBD1,-,TRBJ1-4,TRBV9,CASSVRQGAVTNEKLFF,TGTGCCAGCAGCGTCCGACAGGGGGCGGTTACTAATGAAAAACTGTTTTTT
-,-,TRBJ1-3,TRBV5-6,CASSLAPGGAGTIYF,TGTGCCAGCAGCTTGGCTCCGGGGGGTGCCGGCACCATATATTTT
TRBD1,-,TRBJ1-4,TRBV9,CASSVGDRGRREKLFF,TGTGCCAGCAGCGTAGGAGACAGGGGGCGTCGGGAAAAACTGTTTTTT
-,-,TRBJ2-1,TRBV2,CATMKIPVQGSYNEQFF,TGTGCCACGATGAAAATCCCGGTACAGGGCTCCTACAATGAGCAGTTCTTC
-,-,TRBJ2-1,TRBV2,CASSARGGNEQFF,TGTGCCAGCAGCGCCAGGGGGGGGAATGAGCAGTTCTTC
-,-,TRBJ1-2,TRBV6-5,CASSYSSGNYGYTF,TGTGCCAGCAGTTACTCGAGTGGTAACTATGGCTACACCTTC
TRBD2,-,TRBJ2-3,TRBV7-2,CASSPPGGGATDTQYF,TGTGCCAGCAGCCCTCCTGGCGGGGGGGCCACAGATACGCAGTATTTT
TRBD1,-,TRBJ1-2,TRBV29-1,CSVPTGGYGYTF,TGCAGCGTCCCGACAGGGGGGTATGGCTACACCTTC
-,once,TRBJ2-3,TRBV11-2,CASSSSGFYTDTQYF,TGTGCCAGCAGCTCATCGGGATTTTACACAGATACGCAGTATTTT
-,-,TRBJ2-7,TRBV1,CTSSQDRFGSHPSCEQYF,TGCACCAGCAGCCAAGATAGGTTCGGGTCTCATCCCTCCTGCGAGCAGTACTTC
TRBD1,once,TRBJ1-1,TRBV27,CASSPGTGGTEAFF,TGTGCCAGCAGTCCTGGGACAGGGGGCACTGAAGCTTTCTTT
TRBD2,-,TRBJ2-1,TRBV7-9,CAYRTSSENEQFF,TGTGCCTACAGGACTAGCTCCGAAAATGAGCAGTTCTTC
-,-,TRBJ2-2,TRBV4-3,CASSPSESGELFF,TGCGCCAGCAGCCCCAGCGAGAGCGGGGAGCTGTTTTTT
-,-,TRBJ1-2,TRBV30,CAWSVLGRTLYGYTF,TGTGCCTGGAGTGTACTGGGTAGGACTCTCTATGGCTACACCTTC
-,-,TRBJ1-1,TRBV23-1,CASSESVDSNTEAFF,TGCGCCAGCAGTGAATCCGTCGACAGCAACACTGAAGCTTTCTTT
-,-,TRBJ2-2,TRBV6-6,CASRWAHTGELFF,TGTGCCAGCAGATGGGCCCACACCGGGGAGCTGTTTTTT
-,-,TRBJ2-3,TRBV19,CASHGQVEADTQYF,TGTGCCTCCCACGGGCAGGTAGAAGCAGATACGCAGTATTTT
-,once,TRBJ1-6,TRBV7-9,CASSLLSGMNNSPLHF,TGTGCCAGCAGCTTACTATCAGGGATGAATAATTCACCCCTCCACTTT
-,-,TRBJ2-7,TRBV12-5,CASGLFLGISLIQVGQYF,TGTGCTAGTGGTTTGTTCCTGGGCATCTCCCTAATCCAGGTTGGGCAGTACTTC
-,-,TRBJ1-6,TRBV30,CAWLDGLYNSPLHF,TGTGCCTGGCTGGACGGATTATATAATTCACCCCTCCACTTT
-,-,TRBJ1-2,TRBV6-6,CASSRTNDGYTF,TGTGCCAGCAGCCGAACGAATGATGGCTACACCTTC
-,-,TRBJ2-3,TRBV29-1,CSVGRSTDTQYF,TGCAGCGTTGGCCGGAGCACAGATACGCAGTATTTT
-,-,TRBJ1-1,TRBV7-9,CASSGGTEAFF,TGTGCCAGCAGTGGAGGCACTGAAGCTTTCTTT
-,-,TRBJ1-3,TRBV7-2,CASSLSTYTIYF,TGTGCCAGCAGCTTAAGTACTTACACCATATATTTT
-,-,TRBJ2-2,TRBV21-1,CASSIVTRDKNTGELFF,TGTGCCAGCAGCATCGTAACCCGGGACAAAAACACCGGGGAGCTGTTTTTT
-,-,TRBJ2-5,TRBV7-9,CASSLFRKPQETQYF,TGTGCCAGCAGCCTATTCAGGAAACCCCAAGAGACCCAGTACTTC
TRBD1,-,TRBJ2-7,TRBV6-5,CASSSRTGGSYEQYF,TGTGCCAGCAGTTCCCGGACAGGGGGCTCCTACGAGCAGTACTTC
-,-,TRBJ1-4,TRBV4-3,CASSQELGSATNEKLFF,TGCGCCAGCAGCCAAGAGCTGGGCAGTGCAACTAATGAAAAACTGTTTTTT
-,-,TRBJ2-4,TRBV7-9,CASSLGSHGRLAKNIQYF,TGTGCCAGCAGCTTAGGGTCGCACGGCAGACTAGCCAAAAACATTCAGTACTTC
-,-,TRBJ1-5,TRBV6-1,CAIDIPPSNQPQHF,TGTGCCATCGACATTCCACCTAGCAATCAGCCCCAGCATTTT
-,-,TRBJ2-3,TRBV19,CASRNGGAAGDTQYF,TGTGCCAGTAGGAATGGCGGAGCCGCTGGAGATACGCAGTATTTT
TRBD2,-,TRBJ2-5,TRBV7-2,CASSSPGLAGEEAQYF,TGTGCCAGCAGCTCGCCGGGACTAGCGGGAGAAGAGGCCCAGTACTTC
-,once,TRBJ2-7,TRBV27,CASSLSQGNEQYF,TGTGCCAGCAGTTTGTCACAGGGAAACGAGCAGTACTTC
-,few,TRBJ2-7,TRBV7-8,CASSLGRTIQGYEQYF,TGTGCCAGCAGCTTAGGAAGGACTATCCAAGGCTACGAGCAGTACTTC
-,-,TRBJ1-3,TRBV19,CASRDRTGNTIYF,TGTGCCAGTAGGGACAGAACTGGAAACACCATATATTTT
-,-,TRBJ1-2,TRBV14,CASSQLDLPYGYTF,TGTGCCAGCAGCCAGTTAGACTTACCCTATGGCTACACCTTC
-,-,TRBJ2-3,TRBV18,CASSRRVPTDTQYF,TGTGCCAGCTCGCGTAGAGTCCCCACAGATACGCAGTATTTT
TRBD1,-,TRBJ2-7,TRBV15,CATSRSGQGADEQYF,TGTGCCACCAGCAGATCGGGACAGGGGGCTGACGAGCAGTACTTC
TRBD2,-,TRBJ2-7,TRBV5-4,CASSLGSSGSYEQYF,TGTGCCAGCAGCTTGGGATCTAGCGGGTCCTACGAGCAGTACTTC
-,once,TRBJ1-2,TRBV27,CASSLKGSRGYTF,TGTGCCAGCAGTTTAAAAGGGAGTCGCGGCTACACCTTC
TRBD2,few,TRBJ2-7,TRBV10-3,CAISVGGGYYEQYF,TGTGCCATCAGTGTCGGGGGGGGCTACTACGAGCAGTACTTC